The 11 T cell receptor beta chains below were found in one sample sequenced in a study of Graves' ophthalmopathy and Graves' hyperthyroidism. Researchers took RNA transcripts and amplified TCR beta CDR3 regions from them. Second-round multiplex PCR came after a first-round RT-PCR that employed HTBI primers. Each CDR3 protein gets one entry after TCRdb re-called the multiplex PCR reads with MiXCR. The sample contains 450,000 or so distinct CDR3 sequences, about an eighth of which appear only once. Sequences were obtained from blood. The receptors derive from a woman aged 25 to 39 with Graves' ophthalmopathy.

This clonotype showed up many times. V gene TRBV6-1 combines with J gene TRBJ2-7; 13 bases align to TRBD2. In germline, CDR1 is MNHNS, CDR2 SASEGT. The CDR3 consists of 19 residues. J gave up 0 bases and V 1 base, and 9 bases lay outside the gene matches. CDR3 in amino acids: CASSEGSAGLAGTSYEQYF. Here the CDR3 DNA reads TGTGCCAGCAGTGAAGGTTCAGCGGGACTAGCGGGAACCTCCTACGAGCAGTACTTC.

This clonotype has ten or more counts. V usage is TRBV2 and J usage is TRBJ1-1; 7 nucleotides line up with TRBD1. This CDR3 comprises 14 residues. The germline gives CDR1 SNHLY, CDR2 FYNNEI. V lost 6 bases, J lost 3 bases, and 7 bases stayed unmatched. The CDR3 DNA is TGTGCCAGCAGGCCCCGGGACAGTCACACTGAAGCTTTCTTT. Translation: CASRPRDSHTEAFF.

This clonotype was found many times. The chain has TRBV28 and TRBJ1-2; perhaps TRBD1 as D (5 bases). The CDR3 contains 15 residues. Germline V gene lookup returns CDR1 MDHEN and CDR2 SYDVKM. Trimming took 5 bases from V and 4 from J, leaving 17 bases between them. The CDR3 DNA follows: TGTGCCAGCAGTAACTCTTTGACAGAGACCTATGGCTACACCTTC. It encodes CASSNSLTETYGYTF.

This clonotype was seen many times. The gene calls are TRBV28 and TRBJ1-5; D is perhaps TRBD1 (5 bases). CDR1 and CDR2 from the germline V gene are MDHEN and SYDVKM. The CDR3 is 16 residues long. Deletions cut 4 bases from V and 0 bases from J, with 13 bases between. CDR3 coding DNA: TGTGCCAGCAGTTGGGGCAGCGTAAATAGCAATCAGCCCCAGCATTTT. Amino acid sequence: CASSWGSVNSNQPQHF.

The V and J genes are TRBV7-8 and TRBJ2-7; 8 bases fit TRBD1. The CDR3 totals 15 residues. CDR1 is SGHVS and CDR2 is FQNEAQ in the germline V gene. Germline trimming cut 5 bases from V and 9 bases from J; bases unmatched to any gene: 15. The CDR3 region has the DNA TGTGCCAGCAGCGGAAGGGACAGGATTACCGCTCGGCAGTACTTC. Its protein is CASSGRDRITARQYF.

This clonotype was found a few times. The V call is TRBV5-6, the J call TRBJ2-7, with D possibly being TRBD1 (6 bases). This CDR3 has 15 amino acids. Trimming pared 0 bases from V and 6 bases from J, leaving 16 bases between. Germline CDR1 is SGHDT and CDR2 is YYEEEE. CDR3 nucleotide sequence: TGTGCCAGCAGCTTGGAATGGGGGCGCGAAGTCGAGCAGTACTTC. Amino acids: CASSLEWGREVEQYF.

This clonotype was recorded at least ten times. The gene calls are TRBV10-3 and TRBJ2-5; no firm D call. Looked up from germline, CDR1 is ENHRY and CDR2 is SYGVKD. The CDR3 is 11 amino acids. Between the trimmed V and J ends, which lost 4 bases and 1 base, there was a span of 1 base. CDR3 protein: CAISAQETQYF. The CDR3, as DNA: TGTGCCATCAGTGCCCAAGAGACCCAGTACTTC.

This clonotype was observed many times. V gene TRBV20-1 combines with J gene TRBJ2-5, with 11 bases matching TRBD2. CDR1 and CDR2 from the germline V gene are DFQATT and SNEGSKA (reference sequence). With 6 bases clipped from V and 2 bases from J, the junction kept 8 bases outside the gene matches. The CDR3 runs to 15 residues. This CDR3 reads CSAQDGTSGQETQYF. Written as DNA, the CDR3 is TGCAGTGCGCAAGATGGGACTAGCGGACAAGAGACCCAGTACTTC.

J is TRBJ2-2 and V is TRBV28; D not resolved. Trimming took 6 bases from V and 5 from J, leaving 7 bases between them. The CDR3 totals 12 residues. The germline CDR1 and CDR2 sequences are MDHEN and SYDVKM. Written as DNA, the CDR3 is TGTGCCAGCAGCACCCCTACCGGGGAGCTGTTTTTT. Its translation: CASSTPTGELFF.

This chain links TRBV7-8 with TRBJ2-7; TRBD1 is a possible D gene (6 bases). The CDR3 loop spans 14 amino acids. Germline lookup yields CDR1 SGHVS and CDR2 FQNEAQ. The CDR3 bases are TGTGCCAGCAGCTTGGGAACAGGGTACTACGAGCAGTACGTA. Its protein is CASSLGTGYYEQYV.

The V and J genes are TRBV29-1 and TRBJ1-2, with 7 bases matching TRBD1. Germline-derived CDR1 and CDR2 are SQVTM and ANQGSEA. The ends lost 6 bases at V and 4 bases at J; junction bases unmatched: 8. The CDR3 length is 13 residues. The CDR3 DNA reads as TGCAGCGTGCTCAGGGGGTCCACCTATGGCTACACCTTC. This gives the protein CSVLRGSTYGYTF.